The sample holds many counts of the clone carrying this TCR beta chain. This specimen comes from a study of neurological immune-mediated disorders. Germline CDR1 is MNHEY and CDR2 is SMNVEV (reference sequence). This CDR3 comprises 13 residues. V was trimmed by 5 bases and J by 0 bases, leaving 7 bases between them. TCRdb recomputed calls from the 5' RACE reads with MiXCR, one row per CDR3 protein. This table has tens of thousands of distinct CDR3 sequences, roughly 3.1% appearing once. The time point: longitudinal time-point 1 (baseline). The rearrangement uses TRBV27 and TRBJ2-5; D is uncertain. Sequenced material: PBMCs. This receptor was taken from a woman aged 55-69 years with multiple sclerosis. The CDR3 sequence: CASSPTYQETQYF. The CDR3, as DNA: TGTGCCAGCAGTCCCACGTACCAAGAGACCCAGTACTTC.